This T cell receptor (beta chain) was identified in a study of T cell changes during pregnancy in multiple sclerosis. TCRdb's copy holds only in-frame clones and misses some; the assay was immunoSEQ multiplex PCR. The sample lists around 59,000 clones; 92% were seen once. V shed 5 bases and J shed 1 base, with 11 bases lying between them. There are 14 residues in the CDR3. The germline V gene has CDR1 LGHNA and CDR2 YNFKEQ. The sequence derives from a female donor with multiple sclerosis, enrolled in a pregnancy study. The rearrangement uses TRBV4-2 and TRBJ1-1, with D maybe TRBD1 (5 bases). The sample in question was peripheral blood, obtained in the first trimester of pregnancy. In DNA, the CDR3 is TGTGCCAGCAGCGGCCTAAGGGGGAACACTGAAGCTTTCTTT. This translates into CASSGLRGNTEAFF.